The rows below give T cell receptor beta chains drawn from one sample of a study of PD-1 blockade in mismatch repair-deficient tumors. Using immunoSEQ multiplex PCR, the repertoire was profiled, and TCRdb retains in-frame clones only, with some absent. The table has about 79,000 clones, around 80% seen once. This specimen consisted of peripheral blood, obtained 44 weeks after starting pembrolizumab. The receptors originated from an adult with mismatch repair-deficient cancer. Each CDR3 is given with its conserved first and last residue. The D gene is left open where the match is weak. Clone size is stated in some rows and not others, as once, few, many or a class when expanded.

d_gene: NA; j_gene: TRBJ2-2; abundance: NA; v_gene: TRBV5-8; CDR3aa: CASVPTGQRGAGELFF; CDR3nt: TGTGCCAGCGTGCCGACTGGGCAAAGGGGTGCCGGGGAGCTGTTTTTT
d_gene: NA; j_gene: TRBJ2-7; abundance: few; v_gene: TRBV4-1; CDR3aa: CASSQGRGSEQYF; CDR3nt: TGCGCCAGCAGCCAAGGACGGGGTTCCGAGCAGTACTTC
d_gene: NA; j_gene: TRBJ2-1; abundance: NA; v_gene: TRBV6-4; CDR3aa: CASRPLASSDEQFF; CDR3nt: TGTGCCAGCAGGCCCCTGGCTAGCTCTGATGAGCAGTTCTTC
d_gene: TRBD1; j_gene: TRBJ2-3; abundance: NA; v_gene: TRBV7-9; CDR3aa: CASSLGQGDADTQYF; CDR3nt: TGTGCCAGCAGCTTAGGACAGGGCGATGCAGATACGCAGTATTTT
d_gene: TRBD2; j_gene: TRBJ2-7; abundance: NA; v_gene: TRBV6-5; CDR3aa: CASSYLAGDYEQYF; CDR3nt: TGTGCCAGCAGTTACCTAGCGGGGGACTACGAGCAGTACTTC
d_gene: NA; j_gene: TRBJ2-3; abundance: once; v_gene: TRBV7-3; CDR3aa: CASSENGGPGTDTQYF; CDR3nt: TGTGCCAGCAGCGAAAACGGGGGCCCTGGCACAGATACGCAGTATTTT
d_gene: NA; j_gene: TRBJ1-2; abundance: NA; v_gene: TRBV6-5; CDR3aa: CASSSSPGRGYTF; CDR3nt: TGTGCCAGCAGCTCCAGTCCAGGGAGAGGCTACACCTTC
d_gene: NA; j_gene: TRBJ2-7; abundance: NA; v_gene: TRBV29-1; CDR3aa: CSVDGVSKYEQYF; CDR3nt: TGCAGCGTTGACGGGGTTTCTAAGTACGAGCAGTACTTC
d_gene: NA; j_gene: TRBJ2-7; abundance: NA; v_gene: TRBV5-4; CDR3aa: CASSFFSGTTYEQYF; CDR3nt: TGTGCCAGCAGCTTTTTTTCGGGCACGACCTACGAGCAGTACTTC
d_gene: TRBD1; j_gene: TRBJ1-1; abundance: NA; v_gene: TRBV30; CDR3aa: CAWRWDRAEAFF; CDR3nt: TGTGCCTGGAGATGGGACAGGGCTGAAGCTTTCTTT
d_gene: TRBD2; j_gene: TRBJ2-7; abundance: NA; v_gene: TRBV6-5; CDR3aa: CASSLGTGGEQYF; CDR3nt: TGTGCCAGCAGTCTAGGTACCGGGGGGGAGCAGTACTTC
d_gene: TRBD2; j_gene: TRBJ2-5; abundance: NA; v_gene: TRBV10-3; CDR3aa: CAISPGREVETQYF; CDR3nt: TGTGCCATCAGTCCCGGACGGGAGGTGGAGACCCAGTACTTC
d_gene: TRBD1; j_gene: TRBJ1-1; abundance: NA; v_gene: TRBV5-4; CDR3aa: CASSKTGENTEAFF; CDR3nt: TGTGCCAGCAGCAAGACAGGGGAGAACACTGAAGCTTTCTTT
d_gene: NA; j_gene: TRBJ2-3; abundance: few; v_gene: TRBV4-1; CDR3aa: CASSLLLDSTDTQYF; CDR3nt: TGCGCCAGCAGCCTCCTTCTGGACAGCACAGATACGCAGTATTTT
d_gene: NA; j_gene: TRBJ2-2; abundance: NA; v_gene: TRBV4-1; CDR3aa: CASSQDLDGRRGTGELFF; CDR3nt: TGCGCCAGCAGCCAAGATCTCGACGGGAGGAGGGGGACCGGGGAGCTGTTTTTT
d_gene: NA; j_gene: TRBJ1-5; abundance: NA; v_gene: TRBV6-1; CDR3aa: CASTRGQNSNQPQHF; CDR3nt: TGTGCCAGTACCCGGGGACAAAATAGCAATCAGCCCCAGCATTTT
d_gene: NA; j_gene: TRBJ1-2; abundance: few; v_gene: TRBV19; CDR3aa: CASSISQGNGYGYTF; CDR3nt: TGTGCCAGTAGTATCAGTCAGGGAAACGGCTATGGCTACACCTTC
d_gene: TRBD1; j_gene: TRBJ1-1; abundance: NA; v_gene: TRBV29-1; CDR3aa: CSVPDRGMTEAFF; CDR3nt: TGCAGCGTCCCCGACAGGGGGATGACTGAAGCTTTCTTT
d_gene: TRBD2; j_gene: TRBJ2-7; abundance: once; v_gene: TRBV10-3; CDR3aa: CATQGEIAGLGEQYF; CDR3nt: TGTGCCACCCAAGGGGAAATAGCGGGATTAGGGGAGCAGTACTTC
d_gene: TRBD1; j_gene: TRBJ2-3; abundance: NA; v_gene: TRBV7-2; CDR3aa: CASSLEGQGSDTQYF; CDR3nt: TGTGCCAGCAGCTTAGAGGGACAGGGGTCAGATACGCAGTATTTT
d_gene: TRBD2; j_gene: TRBJ2-3; abundance: NA; v_gene: TRBV9; CDR3aa: CASSGRNSGTSGRAYTDTQYF; CDR3nt: TGTGCCAGCAGCGGCCGAAACTCCGGGACTAGCGGGAGGGCATACACAGATACGCAGTATTTT
d_gene: NA; j_gene: TRBJ1-2; abundance: NA; v_gene: TRBV7-2; CDR3aa: CASSLGSIGYTF; CDR3nt: TGTGCCAGCAGCTTAGGGTCGATAGGCTACACCTTC
d_gene: TRBD2; j_gene: TRBJ2-7; abundance: NA; v_gene: TRBV7-2; CDR3aa: CASSPYPLVAGGPYEQYF; CDR3nt: TGTGCCAGCAGCCCGTATCCCCTCGTAGCGGGAGGACCCTACGAGCAGTACTTC
d_gene: TRBD2; j_gene: TRBJ2-7; abundance: NA; v_gene: TRBV7-2; CDR3aa: CASSLSLAGGGEQYF; CDR3nt: TGTGCCAGCAGCTTATCTCTAGCGGGCGGGGGGGAGCAGTACTTC
d_gene: NA; j_gene: TRBJ1-4; abundance: NA; v_gene: TRBV5-1; CDR3aa: CATRPGLADEKLFF; CDR3nt: TGCGCCACAAGACCGGGACTGGCTGATGAAAAACTGTTTTTT
d_gene: NA; j_gene: TRBJ2-7; abundance: few; v_gene: TRBV30; CDR3aa: CAWSVKSFPYEQYF; CDR3nt: TGTGCCTGGAGTGTAAAATCGTTCCCCTACGAGCAGTACTTC
d_gene: TRBD1; j_gene: TRBJ2-3; abundance: NA; v_gene: TRBV7-8; CDR3aa: CASSLRSGQGGTDTQYF; CDR3nt: TGTGCCAGCAGCTTAAGGTCCGGACAGGGAGGTACAGATACGCAGTATTTT